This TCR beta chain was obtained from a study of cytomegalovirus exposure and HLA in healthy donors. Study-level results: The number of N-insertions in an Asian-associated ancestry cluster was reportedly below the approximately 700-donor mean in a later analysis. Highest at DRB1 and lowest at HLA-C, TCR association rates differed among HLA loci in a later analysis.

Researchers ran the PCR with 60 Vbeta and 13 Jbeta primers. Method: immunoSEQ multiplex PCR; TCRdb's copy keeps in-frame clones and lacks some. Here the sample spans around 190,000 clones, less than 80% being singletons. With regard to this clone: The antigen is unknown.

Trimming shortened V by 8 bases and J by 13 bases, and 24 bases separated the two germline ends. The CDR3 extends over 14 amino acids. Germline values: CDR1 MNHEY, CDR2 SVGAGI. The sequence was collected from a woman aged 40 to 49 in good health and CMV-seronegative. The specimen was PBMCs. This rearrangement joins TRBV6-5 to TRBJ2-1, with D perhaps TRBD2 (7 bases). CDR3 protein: CASDRGAGGREQFF. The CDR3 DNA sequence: TGTGCCAGCGATAGGGGGGCTGGAGGGAGGGAACAGTTCTTC.